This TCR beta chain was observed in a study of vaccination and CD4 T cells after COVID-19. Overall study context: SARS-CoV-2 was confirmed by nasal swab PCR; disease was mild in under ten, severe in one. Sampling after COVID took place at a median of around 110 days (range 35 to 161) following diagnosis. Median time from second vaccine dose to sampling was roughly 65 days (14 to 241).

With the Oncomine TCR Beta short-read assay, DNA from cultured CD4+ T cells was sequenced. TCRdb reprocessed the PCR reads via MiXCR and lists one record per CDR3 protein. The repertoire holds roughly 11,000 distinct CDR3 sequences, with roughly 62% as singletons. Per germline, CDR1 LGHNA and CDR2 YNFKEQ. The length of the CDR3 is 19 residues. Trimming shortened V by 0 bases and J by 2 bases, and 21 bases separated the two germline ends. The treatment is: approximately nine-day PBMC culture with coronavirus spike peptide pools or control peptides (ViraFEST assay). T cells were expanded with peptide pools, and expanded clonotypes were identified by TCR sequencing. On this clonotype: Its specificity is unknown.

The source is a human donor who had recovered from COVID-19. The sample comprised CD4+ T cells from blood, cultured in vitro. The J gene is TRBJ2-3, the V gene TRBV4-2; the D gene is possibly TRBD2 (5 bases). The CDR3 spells CASSQETAPTSAITDTQYF. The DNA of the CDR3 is TGTGCCAGCAGCCAAGAAACCGCCCCTACTAGTGCAATCACAGATACGCAGTATTTT.